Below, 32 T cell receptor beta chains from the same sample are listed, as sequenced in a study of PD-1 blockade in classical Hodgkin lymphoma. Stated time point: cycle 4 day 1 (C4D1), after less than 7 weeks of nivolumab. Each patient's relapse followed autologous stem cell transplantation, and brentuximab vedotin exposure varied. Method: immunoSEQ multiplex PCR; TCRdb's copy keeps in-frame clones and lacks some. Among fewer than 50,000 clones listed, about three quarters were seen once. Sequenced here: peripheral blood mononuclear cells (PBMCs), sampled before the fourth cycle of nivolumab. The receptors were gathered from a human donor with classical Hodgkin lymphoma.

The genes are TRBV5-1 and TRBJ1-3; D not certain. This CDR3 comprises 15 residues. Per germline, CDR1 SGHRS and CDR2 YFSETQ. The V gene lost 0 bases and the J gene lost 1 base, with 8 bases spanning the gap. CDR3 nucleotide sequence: TGCGCCAGCAGCTTGGCCGAAGGGTCTGGAAACACCATATATTTT. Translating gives CASSLAEGSGNTIYF.

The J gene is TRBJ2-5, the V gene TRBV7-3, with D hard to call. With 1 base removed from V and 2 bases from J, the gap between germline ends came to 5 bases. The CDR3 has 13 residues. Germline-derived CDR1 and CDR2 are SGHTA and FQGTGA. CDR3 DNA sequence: TGTGCCAGCAGCTTAAGTCGGCAAGAGACCCAGTACTTC. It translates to CASSLSRQETQYF.

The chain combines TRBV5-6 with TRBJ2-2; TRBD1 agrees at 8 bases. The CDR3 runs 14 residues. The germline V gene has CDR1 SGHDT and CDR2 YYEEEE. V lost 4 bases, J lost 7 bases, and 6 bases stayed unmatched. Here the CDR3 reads CASSDRGYLGELFF. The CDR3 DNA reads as TGTGCCAGCAGCGACAGGGGCTATCTCGGGGAGCTGTTTTTT.

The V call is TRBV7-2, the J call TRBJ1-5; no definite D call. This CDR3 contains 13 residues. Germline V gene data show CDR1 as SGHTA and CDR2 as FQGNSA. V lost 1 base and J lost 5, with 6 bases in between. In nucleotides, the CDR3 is TGTGCCAGCAGCTTAGTGTCAGATCAGCCCCAGCATTTT. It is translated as CASSLVSDQPQHF.

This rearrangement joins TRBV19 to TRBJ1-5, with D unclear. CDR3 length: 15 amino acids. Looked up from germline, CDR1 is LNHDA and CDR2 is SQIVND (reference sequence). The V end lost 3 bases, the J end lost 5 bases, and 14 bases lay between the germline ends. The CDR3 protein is CASSIRAFGDQPQHF. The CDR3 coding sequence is TGTGCCAGTAGTATCAGAGCCTTCGGGGATCAGCCCCAGCATTTT.

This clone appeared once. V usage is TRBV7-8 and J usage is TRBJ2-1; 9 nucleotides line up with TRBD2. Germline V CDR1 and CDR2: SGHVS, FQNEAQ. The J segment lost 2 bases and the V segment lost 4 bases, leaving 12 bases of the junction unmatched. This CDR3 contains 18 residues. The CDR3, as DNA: TGTGCCAGCAGCTCCGGCTCGGCTGGCGGGGGGGCCTACAATGAGCAGTTCTTC. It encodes CASSSGSAGGGAYNEQFF.

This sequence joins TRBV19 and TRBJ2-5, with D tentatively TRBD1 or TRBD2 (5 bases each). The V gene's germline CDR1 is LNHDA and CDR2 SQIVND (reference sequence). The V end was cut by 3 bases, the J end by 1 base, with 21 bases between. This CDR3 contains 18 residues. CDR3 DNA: TGTGCCAGTAGTATTTCCCCCTCGAGGGGTGAGGCCCAAGAGACCCAGTACTTC. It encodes CASSISPSRGEAQETQYF.

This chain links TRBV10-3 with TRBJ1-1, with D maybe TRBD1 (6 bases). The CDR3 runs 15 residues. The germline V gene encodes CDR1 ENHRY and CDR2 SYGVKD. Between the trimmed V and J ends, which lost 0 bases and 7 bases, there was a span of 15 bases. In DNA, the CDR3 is TGTGCCATCAGTGAGTCGCCAGGGGAGTGGGGTGAAGCTTTCTTT. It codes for CAISESPGEWGEAFF.

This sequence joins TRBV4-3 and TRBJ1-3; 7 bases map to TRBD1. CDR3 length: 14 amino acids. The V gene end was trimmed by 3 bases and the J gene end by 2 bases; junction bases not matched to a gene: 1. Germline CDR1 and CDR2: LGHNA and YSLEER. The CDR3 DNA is TGCGCCAGCAGCCAGCAGGGGGCTGGAAACACCATATATTTT. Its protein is CASSQQGAGNTIYF.

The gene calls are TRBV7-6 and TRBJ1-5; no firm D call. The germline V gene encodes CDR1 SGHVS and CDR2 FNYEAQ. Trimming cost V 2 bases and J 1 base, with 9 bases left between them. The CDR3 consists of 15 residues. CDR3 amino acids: CASSLLGNSNQPQHF. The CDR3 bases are TGTGCCAGCAGCTTACTAGGGAACAGCAATCAGCCCCAGCATTTT.

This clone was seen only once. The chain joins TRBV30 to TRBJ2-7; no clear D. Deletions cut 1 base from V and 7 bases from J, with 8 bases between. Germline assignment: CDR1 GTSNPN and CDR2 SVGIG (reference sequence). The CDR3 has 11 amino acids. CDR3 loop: CAWSGTWEQYF. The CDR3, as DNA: TGTGCCTGGAGTGGAACGTGGGAGCAGTACTTC.

CDR3 amino acids: CASSISGQEETQYF. As DNA, the CDR3 is TGTGCCAGTAGTATATCAGGACAGGAAGAGACCCAGTACTTC. The chain couples TRBV19 to TRBJ2-5; 7 bases are a match to TRBD1. The CDR3 runs to 14 residues. J gave up 3 bases and V 2 bases, and 3 bases lay outside the gene matches. Germline CDR1 is LNHDA and CDR2 is SQIVND (reference sequence).

As DNA, the CDR3 is TGTGCCAGTAGTATAGATCAGGGAATTGGCTACACCTTC. Its translation: CASSIDQGIGYTF. The chain employs TRBV19 and TRBJ1-2, with D tentatively TRBD1 (5 bases). Germline loops: CDR1 LNHDA, CDR2 SQIVND (reference sequence). With 0 bases removed from V and 7 bases from J, the gap between germline ends came to 9 bases. This CDR3 spans 13 amino acids.

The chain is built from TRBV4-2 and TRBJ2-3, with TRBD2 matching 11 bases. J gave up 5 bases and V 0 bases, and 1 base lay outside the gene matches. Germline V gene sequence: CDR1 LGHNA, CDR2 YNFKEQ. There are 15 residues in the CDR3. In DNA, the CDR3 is TGTGCCAGCAGCCAAGACGGGACTAGCGGAGATACGCAGTATTTT. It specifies CASSQDGTSGDTQYF.

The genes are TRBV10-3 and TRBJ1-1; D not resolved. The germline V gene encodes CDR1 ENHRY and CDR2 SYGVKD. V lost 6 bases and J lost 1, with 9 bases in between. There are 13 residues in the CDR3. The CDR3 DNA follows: TGTGCCATCAGCTTGGGAGAGAACACTGAAGCTTTCTTT. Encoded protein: CAISLGENTEAFF.

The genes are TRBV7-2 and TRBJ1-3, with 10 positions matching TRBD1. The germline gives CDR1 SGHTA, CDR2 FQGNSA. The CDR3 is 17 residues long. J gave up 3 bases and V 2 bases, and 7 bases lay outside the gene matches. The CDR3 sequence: CASSLLGQGFGGNTIYF. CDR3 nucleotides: TGTGCCAGCAGCTTATTGGGACAGGGGTTTGGTGGAAACACCATATATTTT.

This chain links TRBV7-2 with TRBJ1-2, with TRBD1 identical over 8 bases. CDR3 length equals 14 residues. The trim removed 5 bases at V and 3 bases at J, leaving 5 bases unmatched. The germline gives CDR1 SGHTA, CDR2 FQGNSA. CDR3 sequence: CASSPGQGDYGYTF. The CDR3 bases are TGTGCCAGCAGCCCCGGACAGGGCGACTATGGCTACACCTTC.

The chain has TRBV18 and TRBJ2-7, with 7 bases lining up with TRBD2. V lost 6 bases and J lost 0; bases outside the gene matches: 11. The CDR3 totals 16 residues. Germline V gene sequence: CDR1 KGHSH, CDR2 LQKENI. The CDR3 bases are TGTGCCAGCTCCTCCACGGGGGGAACAAACTCCTACGAGCAGTACTTC. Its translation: CASSSTGGTNSYEQYF.

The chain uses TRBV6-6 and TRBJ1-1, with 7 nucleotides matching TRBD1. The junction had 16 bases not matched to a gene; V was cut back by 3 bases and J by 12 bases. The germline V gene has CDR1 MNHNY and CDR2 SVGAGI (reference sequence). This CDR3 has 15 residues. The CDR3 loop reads CASSYKVTGAFRTFF. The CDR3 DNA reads TGTGCCAGCAGTTATAAGGTTACAGGGGCATTTCGGACTTTCTTT.

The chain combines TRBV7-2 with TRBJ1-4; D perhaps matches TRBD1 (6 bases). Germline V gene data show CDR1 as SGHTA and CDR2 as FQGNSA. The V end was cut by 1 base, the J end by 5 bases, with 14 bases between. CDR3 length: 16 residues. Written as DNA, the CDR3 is TGTGCCAGCAGCTTAGGCTCGGGGGGCGGAAATGAAAAACTGTTTTTT. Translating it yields CASSLGSGGGNEKLFF.

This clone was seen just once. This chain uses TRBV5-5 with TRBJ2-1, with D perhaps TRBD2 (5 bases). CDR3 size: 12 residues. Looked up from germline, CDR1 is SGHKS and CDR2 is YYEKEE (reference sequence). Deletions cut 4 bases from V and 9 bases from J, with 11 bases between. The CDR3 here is CASSHPSFEQFF. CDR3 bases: TGTGCCAGCAGCCACCCTAGCTTTGAGCAGTTCTTC.

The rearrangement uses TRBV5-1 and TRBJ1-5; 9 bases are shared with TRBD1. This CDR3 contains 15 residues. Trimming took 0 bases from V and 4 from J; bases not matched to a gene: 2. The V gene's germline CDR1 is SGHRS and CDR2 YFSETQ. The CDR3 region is CASSLDGTGNQPQHF. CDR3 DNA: TGCGCCAGCAGCTTGGACGGGACAGGGAATCAGCCCCAGCATTTT.

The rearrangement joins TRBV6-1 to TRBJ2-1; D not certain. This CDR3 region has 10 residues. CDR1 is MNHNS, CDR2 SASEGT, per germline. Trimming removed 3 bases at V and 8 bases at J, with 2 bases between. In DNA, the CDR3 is TGTGCCAGCAGTGAGTATGAGCAGTTCTTC. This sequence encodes CASSEYEQFF.

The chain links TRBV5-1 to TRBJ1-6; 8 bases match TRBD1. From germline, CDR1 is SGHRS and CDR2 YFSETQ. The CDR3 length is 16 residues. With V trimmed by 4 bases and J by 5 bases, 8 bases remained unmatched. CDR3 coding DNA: TGCGCCAGCAGCCGTGACAGGGGACAAGATAATTCACCCCTCCACTTT. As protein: CASSRDRGQDNSPLHF.

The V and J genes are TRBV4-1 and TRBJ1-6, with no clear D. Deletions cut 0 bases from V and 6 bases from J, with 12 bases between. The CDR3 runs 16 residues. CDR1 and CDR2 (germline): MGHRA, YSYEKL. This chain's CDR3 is CASSQEIPAVNSPLHF. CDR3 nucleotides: TGCGCCAGCAGCCAAGAAATCCCAGCAGTTAATTCACCCCTCCACTTT.

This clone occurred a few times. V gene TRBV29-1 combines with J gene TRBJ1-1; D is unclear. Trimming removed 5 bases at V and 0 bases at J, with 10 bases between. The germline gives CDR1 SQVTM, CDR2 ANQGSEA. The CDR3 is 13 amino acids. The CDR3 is CSVMLSVNTEAFF. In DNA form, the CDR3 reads TGCAGCGTTATGTTATCGGTGAACACTGAAGCTTTCTTT.

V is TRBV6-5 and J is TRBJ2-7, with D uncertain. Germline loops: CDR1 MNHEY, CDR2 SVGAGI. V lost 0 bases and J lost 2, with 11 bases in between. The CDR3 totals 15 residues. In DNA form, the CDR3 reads TGTGCCAGCAGTTACTCGATACACGGCACCTACGAGCAGTACTTC. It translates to CASSYSIHGTYEQYF.

CDR3 nucleotides: TGCGCCAGCAGCTTGGACCCGGGCGGGAACACTGAAGCTTTCTTT. Its protein product is CASSLDPGGNTEAFF. The rearrangement uses TRBV5-1 and TRBJ1-1; no definite D call. Germline CDR1 is SGHRS and CDR2 is YFSETQ. The CDR3 loop spans 15 amino acids. Trimming pared 0 bases from V and 1 base from J, leaving 10 bases between.

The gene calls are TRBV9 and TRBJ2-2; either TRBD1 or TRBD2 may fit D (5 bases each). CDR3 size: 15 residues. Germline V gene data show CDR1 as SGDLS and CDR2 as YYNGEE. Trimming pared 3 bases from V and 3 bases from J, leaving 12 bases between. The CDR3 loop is CASSARGTYTGELFF. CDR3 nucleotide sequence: TGTGCCAGCAGCGCGCGAGGGACCTACACCGGGGAGCTGTTTTTT.

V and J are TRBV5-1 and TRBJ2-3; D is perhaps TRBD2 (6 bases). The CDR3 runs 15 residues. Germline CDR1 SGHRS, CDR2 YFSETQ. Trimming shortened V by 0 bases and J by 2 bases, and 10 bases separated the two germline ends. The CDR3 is CASSLELAFTDTQYF. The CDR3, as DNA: TGCGCCAGCAGCTTGGAACTAGCCTTCACAGATACGCAGTATTTT. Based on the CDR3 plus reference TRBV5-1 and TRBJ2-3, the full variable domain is KAGVTQTPRYLIKTRGQQVTLSCSPISGHRSVSWYQQTPGQGLQFLFEYFSETQRNKGNFPGRFSGRQFSNSRSEMNVSTLELGDSALYLCASSLELAFTDTQYFGPGTRLTVL.

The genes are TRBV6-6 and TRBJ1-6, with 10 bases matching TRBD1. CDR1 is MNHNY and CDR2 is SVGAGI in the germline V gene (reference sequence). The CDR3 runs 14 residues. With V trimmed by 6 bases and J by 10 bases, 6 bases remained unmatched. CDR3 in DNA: TGTGCCAGCAGCTCGACAGGGGGCAACTCACCCCTCCACTTT. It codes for CASSSTGGNSPLHF.

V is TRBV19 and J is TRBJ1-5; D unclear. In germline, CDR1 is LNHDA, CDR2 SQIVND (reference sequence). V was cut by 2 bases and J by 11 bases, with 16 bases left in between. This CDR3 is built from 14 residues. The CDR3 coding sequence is TGTGCCAGTAGTATAAGGTCAGGCCTAGCAGCCCAGCATTTT. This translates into CASSIRSGLAAQHF. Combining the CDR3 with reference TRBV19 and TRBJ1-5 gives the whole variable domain DGGITQSPKYLFRKEGQNVTLSCEQNLNHDAMYWYRQDPGQGLRLIYYSQIVNDFQKGDIAEGYSVSREKKESFPLTVTSAQKNPTAFYLCASSIRSGLAAQHFGDGTRLSIL.